The 26 T cell receptor beta chains reported below all come from one sample, sequenced in a study of T cell responses to AZD1222 COVID-19 vaccine. Produced via immunoSEQ multiplex PCR; TCRdb's table is partial and in-frame only. The repertoire has about 44,000 clones, 83% of them found once; the top ten carry over 40%. The material was peripheral blood, obtained on day 0 of AZD1222 vaccination. All receptors come from an adult in good health.

The chain combines TRBV29-1 with TRBJ1-2; D is ambiguous. Germline CDR1 is SQVTM and CDR2 is ANQGSEA. V lost 3 bases and J 4 bases, leaving 15 bases between the germline ends. The CDR3 consists of 14 residues. The chain's CDR3 is CSVDLEGGGYGYTF. CDR3 sequence (DNA): TGCAGCGTTGATTTGGAAGGAGGAGGCTATGGCTACACCTTC.

This clone was found a few times. The DNA of the CDR3 is TGTGCCAGCAGCGTAGAGTCAGGAGCATCCTACGAGCAGTACTTC. Amino acids: CASSVESGASYEQYF. The genes are TRBV9 and TRBJ2-7, with D hard to call. V was trimmed by 0 bases and J by 1 base, leaving 11 bases between them. This CDR3 is built from 15 residues. In germline, CDR1 is SGDLS, CDR2 YYNGEE.

The chain carries TRBV28 and TRBJ2-7; D is uncertain. The CDR3 runs to 12 residues. The V gene's germline CDR1 is MDHEN and CDR2 SYDVKM. Trimming shortened V by 6 bases and J by 3 bases, and 9 bases separated the two germline ends. The CDR3 region is CASRERNYEQYF. The CDR3 nucleotides are TGTGCCAGCAGGGAACGGAACTACGAGCAGTACTTC.

This clone was seen a handful of times. This sequence joins TRBV29-1 and TRBJ2-5; D remains ambiguous. The CDR3 covers 11 residues. The germline V gene encodes CDR1 SQVTM and CDR2 ANQGSEA. The V gene lost 5 bases and the J gene lost 5 bases, with 9 bases spanning the gap. The CDR3 bases are TGCAGCGTTCTGTCTGTCGAGACCCAGTACTTC. It specifies CSVLSVETQYF.

This clone has only one observation. The rearrangement links TRBV5-4 to TRBJ2-7, with D possibly being TRBD2 (6 bases). There are 15 residues in the CDR3. Deletions cut 4 bases from V and 5 bases from J, with 19 bases between. The V gene's germline CDR1 is SGHNT and CDR2 YYREEE (reference sequence). CDR3 coding DNA: TGTGCCAGCAGCCCCGGTGGCCCGGGACTTGACGAGCAGTACTTC. Its protein is CASSPGGPGLDEQYF.

This clone was seen a handful of times. This chain links TRBV5-1 with TRBJ2-7; D possibly corresponds to TRBD1 (6 bases). CDR1 and CDR2 (germline): SGHRS, YFSETQ. CDR3 length equals 16 residues. Between the trimmed V and J ends, which lost 1 base and 6 bases, there was a span of 20 bases. The CDR3 loop reads CASSLSDTGRVPEQYF. The CDR3 DNA reads as TGCGCCAGCAGCTTGTCTGATACAGGGAGAGTACCCGAGCAGTACTTC.

This CDR3 reads CASSLGPGQPQHF. The DNA for the CDR3 is TGCGCCAGCAGCTTGGGACCGGGTCAGCCCCAGCATTTT. The V call is TRBV5-1, the J call TRBJ1-5; no clear D gene. Germline V gene data show CDR1 as SGHRS and CDR2 as YFSETQ. CDR3 size: 13 residues. Trimming shortened V by 0 bases and J by 6 bases, and 7 bases separated the two germline ends.

The chain combines TRBV4-1 with TRBJ2-7, with D possibly TRBD2 on 6 matching bases. The CDR3 has 14 amino acids. Deletions cut 3 bases from V and 5 bases from J, with 14 bases between. The V gene's germline CDR1 is MGHRA and CDR2 YSYEKL. The CDR3 region is CASSHKLALDEQYF. CDR3 bases: TGCGCCAGCAGCCATAAACTAGCTTTAGACGAGCAGTACTTC.

The V gene is TRBV19, the J gene TRBJ1-2; tentatively, D is TRBD1 (6 bases). CDR3 length: 13 amino acids. The V end lost 7 bases, the J end lost 7 bases, and 16 bases lay between the germline ends. Germline values: CDR1 LNHDA, CDR2 SQIVND (reference sequence). The CDR3 DNA follows: TGTGCCAGTATTGCACAGGGCGTTGGTGGCTACACCTTC. Translated, it gives CASIAQGVGGYTF.

This clone was observed a few times. V usage is TRBV2 and J usage is TRBJ1-1; D is ambiguous. Per germline, CDR1 SNHLY and CDR2 FYNNEI. CDR3 size: 15 residues. The V end was cut by 2 bases, the J end by 8 bases, with 18 bases between. The CDR3 sequence is CASSERLVAVSEAFF. The CDR3 coding sequence is TGTGCCAGCAGTGAACGTTTGGTTGCAGTCTCCGAAGCTTTCTTT.

The J gene is TRBJ2-1, the V gene TRBV4-2; TRBD1 or TRBD2 may be the D gene (6 bases each). The V gene's germline CDR1 is LGHNA and CDR2 YNFKEQ. The CDR3 contains 15 residues. Between the trimmed V and J ends, which lost 4 bases and 9 bases, there was a span of 19 bases. The CDR3 is CASSPEWGAKLEQFF. In DNA form, the CDR3 reads TGTGCCAGCAGCCCCGAGTGGGGGGCGAAACTTGAGCAGTTCTTC.

The chain employs TRBV2 and TRBJ2-1; 9 nucleotides line up with TRBD1. This CDR3 is built from 15 residues. Losses at the gene ends were 6 bases for V and 0 bases for J; bases not matched to a gene: 3. CDR1 SNHLY and CDR2 FYNNEI come from the germline V gene. DNA for the CDR3: TGTGCCAGCAGAGAGGACAGGGGCTCCTACAATGAGCAGTTCTTC. It encodes CASREDRGSYNEQFF. Looking up the rest from reference TRBV2 and TRBJ2-1 gives the full variable domain: EPEVTQTPSHQVTQMGQEVILRCVPISNHLYFYWYRQILGQKVEFLVSFYNNEISEKSEIFDDQFSVERPDGSNFTLKIRSTKLEDSAMYFCASREDRGSYNEQFFGPGTRLTVL.

This clone was recorded only once. The rearrangement uses TRBV4-1 and TRBJ2-7; 8 positions agree with TRBD2. V shed 0 bases and J 0 bases; nucleotides not matched to a gene: 10. The CDR3 totals 18 residues. Germline V gives CDR1 MGHRA, CDR2 YSYEKL. The CDR3 is CASSQDSGGSGTSYEQYF. The CDR3 nucleotides are TGCGCCAGCAGCCAAGATTCGGGTGGTAGCGGGACCTCCTACGAGCAGTACTTC.

The chain uses TRBV28 and TRBJ2-7; 8 nucleotides match TRBD1. Trimming at V came to 4 bases and at J to 7 bases, leaving 12 bases not matched to a gene. The germline gives CDR1 MDHEN, CDR2 SYDVKM. CDR3 length equals 15 residues. The CDR3 region has the DNA TGTGCCAGCAGTTCTTCAGGGGGCGCAAGGTTGGAGCAGTACTTC. Its translation is CASSSSGGARLEQYF.

CDR3 nucleotides: TGCGCCAGCAGCTTGGCCTCGGCAGATAATTCACCCCTCCACTTT. It specifies CASSLASADNSPLHF. The V gene is TRBV5-1, the J gene TRBJ1-6, with unresolved D. The CDR3 is 15 amino acids. V lost 0 bases and J 5 bases, leaving 9 bases between the germline ends. The V gene's germline CDR1 is SGHRS and CDR2 YFSETQ.

This sequence joins TRBV10-3 and TRBJ2-1; 10 bases map to TRBD2. The junction had 9 bases not matched to a gene; V was cut back by 0 bases and J by 7 bases. Germline-derived CDR1 and CDR2 are ENHRY and SYGVKD. The CDR3 totals 17 residues. CDR3 in DNA: TGTGCCATCAGTGAGTCGTGGGCTAGCGGGAGTGGAAATGAGCAGTTCTTC. Encoded protein: CAISESWASGSGNEQFF.

This clone appeared a few times. The sample contains more than one DNA sequence encoding this CDR3. The chain is built from TRBV5-1 and TRBJ1-2; the D is unclear. This CDR3 contains 13 residues. Germline loops: CDR1 SGHRS, CDR2 YFSETQ. The V end was cut by 0 bases, the J end by 2 bases, with 5 bases between. Here the CDR3 DNA reads TGCGCCAGCAGCTTGGTAGTGAACTATGGCTACACCTTC. Amino acids: CASSLVVNYGYTF.

This clone has only one observation. The chain is built from TRBV5-4 and TRBJ2-1; TRBD2 is a possible D gene (6 bases). CDR1 is SGHNT and CDR2 is YYREEE in the germline V gene (reference sequence). V was shortened by 0 bases and J by 2 bases, with 12 bases between the two germline ends. The CDR3 sequence is 16 residues long. CDR3 DNA: TGTGCCAGCAGCTTGGTCCGGGAGAGGACCTACAATGAGCAGTTCTTC. The encoded protein is CASSLVRERTYNEQFF.

J is TRBJ1-1 and V is TRBV19; a possible D gene is TRBD1 (6 bases). V was trimmed by 3 bases and J by 11 bases, leaving 16 bases between them. This CDR3 spans 13 amino acids. CDR1 and CDR2 from the germline V gene are LNHDA and SQIVND (reference sequence). CDR3 in amino acids: CASSMARGSQAFF. The CDR3 DNA is TGTGCCAGTAGTATGGCCAGGGGATCCCAGGCTTTCTTT.

V gene TRBV7-2 combines with J gene TRBJ1-4; D remains unclear. The CDR3 totals 13 residues. Germline CDR1 reads SGHTA; CDR2 reads FQGNSA. The ends were cut back, 3 bases at V and 8 bases at J, with 10 bases in the middle. The CDR3 is CASSFTGGEKLFF. The CDR3 nucleotides read TGTGCCAGCAGCTTCACGGGAGGAGAAAAACTGTTTTTT. Filled out from reference TRBV7-2 and TRBJ1-4, the complete variable domain reads GAGVSQSPSNKVTEKGKDVELRCDPISGHTALYWYRQSLGQGLEFLIYFQGNSAPDKSGLPSDRFSAERTGGSVSTLTIQRTQQEDSAVYLCASSFTGGEKLFFGSGTQLSVL.

This chain uses TRBV19 with TRBJ2-1, with D hard to call. The V and J ends lost 5 bases and 0 bases respectively, with 11 bases between them. Germline V gene lookup returns CDR1 LNHDA and CDR2 SQIVND (reference sequence). The CDR3 extends over 15 amino acids. CDR3 amino acids: CASSPPGFSYNEQFF. The DNA of the CDR3 is TGTGCCAGTAGTCCACCGGGTTTCTCCTACAATGAGCAGTTCTTC.

The chain combines TRBV10-3 with TRBJ2-1; 7 bases are shared with TRBD2. Germline values: CDR1 ENHRY, CDR2 SYGVKD. V lost 0 bases and J lost 0; bases outside the gene matches: 2. The CDR3 contains 16 residues. The CDR3 region has the DNA TGTGCCATCAGTGAGTCGTGGGAGGGCTCCTACAATGAGCAGTTCTTC. Translated: CAISESWEGSYNEQFF.

The V gene is TRBV3-1 (or the pseudogene TRBV3-2), the J gene TRBJ2-7; 8 positions match TRBD2. This CDR3 is built from 16 residues. Germline loops: CDR1 LGHDT, CDR2 YNNKEL (reference sequence). V shed 0 bases, J shed 6 bases, and the junction held 10 bases outside the gene matches. CDR3 in DNA: TGTGCCAGCAGCCAAGATTACGGGGGGGCGAAGGGCGAGCAGTACTTC. Translation: CASSQDYGGAKGEQYF.

The chain carries TRBV30 and TRBJ1-6; 8 nucleotides align to TRBD1. This CDR3 spans 14 amino acids. J gave up 9 bases and V 2 bases, and 6 bases lay outside the gene matches. Per the germline V gene, CDR1 is GTSNPN and CDR2 is SVGIG (reference sequence). The CDR3 nucleotides read TGTGCCTGGAGTTCCGACAGGGGCGGTTCACCCCTCCACTTT. Amino acids: CAWSSDRGGSPLHF. The full variable domain, completed using reference TRBV30 and TRBJ1-6, is SQTIHQWPATLVQPVGSPLSLECTVEGTSNPNLYWYRQAAGRGLQLLFYSVGIGQISSEVPQNLSASRPQDRQFILSSKKLLLSDSGFYLCAWSSDRGGSPLHFGNGTRLTVT.

This rearrangement joins TRBV2 to TRBJ2-7, with D perhaps TRBD1 or TRBD2 (5 bases each). From germline, CDR1 is SNHLY and CDR2 FYNNEI. The CDR3 covers 11 residues. Trimming pared 7 bases from V and 8 bases from J, leaving 12 bases between. The DNA for the CDR3 is TGTGCCAGCACCGAGGGGTACAAGCAGTACTTC. Protein product: CASTEGYKQYF.

The V call is TRBV6-6, the J call TRBJ1-1, with D uncertain. The germline V gene encodes CDR1 MNHNY and CDR2 SVGAGI (reference sequence). This CDR3 contains 13 residues. V was shortened by 6 bases and J by 1 base, with 9 bases between the two germline ends. The CDR3 reads CASRQNKNTEAFF. In nucleotides, the CDR3 is TGTGCCAGCAGACAGAATAAGAACACTGAAGCTTTCTTT.